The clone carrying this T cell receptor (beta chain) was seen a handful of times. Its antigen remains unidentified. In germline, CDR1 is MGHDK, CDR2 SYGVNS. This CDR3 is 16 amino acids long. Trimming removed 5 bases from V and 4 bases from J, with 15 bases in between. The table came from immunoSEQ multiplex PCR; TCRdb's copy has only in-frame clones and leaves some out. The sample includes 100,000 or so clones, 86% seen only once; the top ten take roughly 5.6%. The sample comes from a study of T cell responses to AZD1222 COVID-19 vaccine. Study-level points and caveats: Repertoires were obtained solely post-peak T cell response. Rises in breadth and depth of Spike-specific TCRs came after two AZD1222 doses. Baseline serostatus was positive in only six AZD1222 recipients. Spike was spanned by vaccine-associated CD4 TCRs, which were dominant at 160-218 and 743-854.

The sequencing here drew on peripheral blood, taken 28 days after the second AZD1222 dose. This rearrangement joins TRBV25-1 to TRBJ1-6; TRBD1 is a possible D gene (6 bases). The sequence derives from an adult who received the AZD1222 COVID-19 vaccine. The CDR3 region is CASSLTGRGYNSPLHF. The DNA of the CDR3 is TGTGCCAGCAGTTTGACAGGACGGGGGTATAATTCACCCCTCCACTTT.